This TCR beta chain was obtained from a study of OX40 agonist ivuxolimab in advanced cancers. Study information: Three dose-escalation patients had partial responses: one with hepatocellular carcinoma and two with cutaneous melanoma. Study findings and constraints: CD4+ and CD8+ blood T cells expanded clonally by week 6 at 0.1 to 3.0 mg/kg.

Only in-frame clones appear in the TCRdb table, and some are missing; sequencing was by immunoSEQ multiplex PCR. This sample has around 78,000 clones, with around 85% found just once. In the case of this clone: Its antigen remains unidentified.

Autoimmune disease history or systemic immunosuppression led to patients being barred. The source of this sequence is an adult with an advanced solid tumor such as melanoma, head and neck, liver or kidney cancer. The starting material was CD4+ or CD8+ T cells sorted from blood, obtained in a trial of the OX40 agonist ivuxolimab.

The CDR3, as DNA: TGTGCCAGCAGTTACTTAGATAGCACAGATACGCAGTATTTT. Translating it yields CASSYLDSTDTQYF. This chain links TRBV6-5 with TRBJ2-3; D is undetermined. Germline values: CDR1 MNHEY, CDR2 SVGAGI. This CDR3 contains 14 residues. The V and J ends lost 1 base and 0 bases respectively, with 5 bases between them.